This T cell receptor beta chain was sequenced during a study of blood T cell repertoires in COVID-19. About the study: Sources were T cells, B-cell-depleted T cells, or PBMCs; the material itself was cDNA or gDNA.

Some clones are missing from TCRdb's copy, which holds only in-frame ones; the method was immunoSEQ multiplex PCR. The data contain about 180,000 clones, 80% to 90% of them seen just once; the ten biggest clones take up 2.5% to 3.5%. The germline V gene has CDR1 LNHDA and CDR2 SQIVND (reference sequence). The length of the CDR3 is 14 residues. J lost 2 bases, V lost 7 bases, and 3 bases had no gene match. Sequencing was performed on peripheral blood. This TCR derives from a man aged 55 to 70 with acute or convalescent COVID-19. This sequence joins TRBV19 and TRBJ2-2, with TRBD1 matching over 8 bases. The CDR3 bases are TGTGCCAGTATGGGACAGGTTAACACCGGGGAGCTGTTTTTT. Its translation: CASMGQVNTGELFF.